This T cell receptor beta chain is drawn from a study of blood T cell repertoires in COVID-19. This CDR3 is 15 amino acids long. V lost 0 bases and J 2 bases, leaving 10 bases between the germline ends. From germline, CDR1 is LGHNA and CDR2 YNFKEQ. The table came from immunoSEQ multiplex PCR; TCRdb's copy has only in-frame clones and leaves some out. There are roughly 120,000 clones in the sample; more than 80% occur only once, and 3.2% lies in the top ten. The chain couples TRBV4-2 to TRBJ1-2; tentative D call: TRBD1 (6 bases). Sequencing was done on a sample of peripheral blood. The sequence was obtained from an elderly woman with COVID-19, enrolled during active disease. The CDR3 sequence is CASSQDDRINYGYTF. CDR3 coding DNA: TGTGCCAGCAGCCAAGATGACAGGATCAACTATGGCTACACCTTC.